This is a list of T cell receptor beta chains from one sample in a study of early T cells in non-severe SARS-CoV-2 infection. TCRdb processed the 5' RACE reads anew with MiXCR; each CDR3 protein has one entry. The sample includes around 26,000 distinct CDR3 sequences, more than 4.5% seen only once; the top ten take 4%. Sequencing was performed on whole blood. The receptors stem from an adult who was a healthcare worker with PCR-confirmed SARS-CoV-2 infection or an uninfected control (not recorded which). The CDR3 runs from the conserved cysteine through the conserved F or W. The order of the fields is CDR3 length, D gene, V gene, clone size, J gene, CDR3 DNA, CDR3 protein. The D gene is left open where the match is weak. Size is omitted from some rows. Given values are once, few, many or a class for expanded clones.

14,-,TRBV7-6,many,TRBJ1-2,TGTGCCAGCAGCCCAGCGGGGGTCGGTGGGGGCTACACCTTC,CASSPAGVGGGYTF
15,-,TRBV15,-,TRBJ2-1,TGTGCCACCAGCAGAGATGGGAAAGGGGGCAATGAGCAGTTCTTC,CATSRDGKGGNEQFF
12,-,TRBV5-1,-,TRBJ1-6,TGCGCCAGCAGCTCGAGGAGTTCACCCCTCCACTTT,CASSSRSSPLHF
15,-,TRBV12-3/TRBV12-4,-,TRBJ1-4,TGTGCCAGCAGTTTAGACCCCGGGCGGAATGAAAAACTGTTTTTT,CASSLDPGRNEKLFF
17,TRBD2,TRBV30,-,TRBJ2-4,TGTGCCTGGAGTGAGCCGGGACTAGCGGCACCGAAAAACATTCAGTACTTC,CAWSEPGLAAPKNIQYF
17,-,TRBV15,-,TRBJ1-3,TGTGCCACCAGCAGAGTGTACAGGTCTAACTCTGGAAACACCATATATTTT,CATSRVYRSNSGNTIYF
17,-,TRBV6-8,few,TRBJ1-3,TGTGCCAGCAGTTACTCAGGCCCTCTCTCCTCTGGAAACACCATATATTTT,CASSYSGPLSSGNTIYF
14,-,TRBV5-1,many,TRBJ1-1,TGCGCCAGCAGCTCCGGACCACAGAACACTGAAGCTTTCTTT,CASSSGPQNTEAFF
13,-,TRBV30,-,TRBJ1-1,TGTGCCTGGAGTGTTTCCAGGGACACTGAAGCTTTCTTT,CAWSVSRDTEAFF
13,-,TRBV27,many,TRBJ1-2,TGTGCCAGCAAAGTTCAGGGAAACTATGGCTACACCTTC,CASKVQGNYGYTF
18,-,TRBV28,many,TRBJ1-4,TGTGCCAGCAGTTTATACTCCCCGGGACGGGCAACTAATGAAAAACTGTTTTTT,CASSLYSPGRATNEKLFF
15,TRBD2,TRBV27,few,TRBJ2-7,TGTGCCAGCAGTTTAGGCGGGGGAGCCTTCTACGAGCAGTACTTC,CASSLGGGAFYEQYF
15,TRBD2,TRBV11-2,-,TRBJ2-7,TGTGCCAGCAGCTCCAAGCGGGGGCCTCTCTACGAGCAGTACTTC,CASSSKRGPLYEQYF
15,TRBD1,TRBV5-6,many,TRBJ1-1,TGTGCCAGCAGCTACGGACAGGGCATTAGCACTGAAGCTTTCTTT,CASSYGQGISTEAFF
15,TRBD1,TRBV6-1,-,TRBJ2-7,TGTGCCAGCAGCCATATCGGGACAGGGCGTGACGAGCAGTACTTC,CASSHIGTGRDEQYF
13,-,TRBV7-2,medium-sized,TRBJ1-5,TGTGCCAGCACCTTCGACCGCAATCAGCCCCAGCATTTT,CASTFDRNQPQHF
12,-,TRBV24-1,-,TRBJ2-7,TGTGCCACCAGTGAAACAGGGCGAGAGCAGTACTTC,CATSETGREQYF